The sequence of this T cell receptor beta chain was determined in a study of blood T cell repertoires in COVID-19. About the research overall: Sites across the United States, Italy and Spain contributed samples from acute and convalescent COVID-19. From T cells, B-cell-depleted T cells, or PBMCs came the material, which was cDNA or gDNA.

Authors' processing steps: Scientists estimated how many nucleated cells there were by amplifying reference gene primers. The table came from immunoSEQ multiplex PCR; TCRdb's copy has only in-frame clones and leaves some out. D and trimming were read from the DNA, whereas the V and J calls and clone size are those reported in that table. The table includes more than 140,000 clones, around 83% detected once. CDR1 SGHDN and CDR2 FVKESK come from the germline V gene. This CDR3 region has 16 residues. J lost 5 bases, V lost 0 bases, and 8 bases had no gene match. Sequenced sample: peripheral blood. The chain employs TRBV14 and TRBJ1-1, with 8 bases aligning to TRBD1. The TCR sequence derives from a woman between 55 and 75 years old with acute or convalescent COVID-19. DNA of the CDR3: TGTGCCAGCAGCCAAGATCTGAGGACAGGGAGGACTGAAGCTTTCTTT. Its protein is CASSQDLRTGRTEAFF.